This passage covers 31 T cell receptor beta chains from one sample sequenced in a study of neoadjuvant nivolumab and ipilimumab in lung cancer. Data came from immunoSEQ multiplex PCR; TCRdb stores just in-frame clones and leaves some out. The sample shows some 43,000 clones, approximately 90% of them seen only once. The sequences come from blood, collected before neoadjuvant nivolumab, alone or with ipilimumab. The receptor source for this set is an adult with non-small cell lung cancer. Some clones in this sample may be carry-over from other donors' samples.

The rearrangement uses TRBV25-1 and TRBJ2-3; no definite D call. From germline, CDR1 is MGHDK and CDR2 SYGVNS. V was shortened by 1 base and J by 4 bases, with 6 bases between the two germline ends. The CDR3 totals 13 residues. The CDR3 DNA follows: TGTGCCAGCAGTGAATCGGCCCCAGATACGCAGTATTTT. This sequence encodes CASSESAPDTQYF.

The gene calls are TRBV5-1 and TRBJ1-1, with D tentatively TRBD1 (5 bases). Per germline, CDR1 SGHRS and CDR2 YFSETQ. Trimming took 4 bases from V and 3 from J, leaving 7 bases between them. CDR3 length equals 12 residues. The CDR3 DNA sequence: TGCGCCAGCAGCCTGGGACACACTGAAGCTTTCTTT. It specifies CASSLGHTEAFF.

J is TRBJ2-3 and V is TRBV5-1; 7 nucleotides align to TRBD1. Germline loops: CDR1 SGHRS, CDR2 YFSETQ. V shed 3 bases and J 5 bases; nucleotides not matched to a gene: 6. The length of the CDR3 is 14 residues. This CDR3 is CASSYGQARDTQYF. CDR3 sequence (DNA): TGCGCCAGCAGCTACGGACAGGCCCGAGATACGCAGTATTTT.

The chain joins TRBV2 to TRBJ1-1, with D uncertain. V shed 3 bases and J shed 2 bases, with 10 bases lying between them. Looked up from germline, CDR1 is SNHLY and CDR2 is FYNNEI. CDR3 length: 14 amino acids. The CDR3 sequence: CASSDARSNTEAFF. In DNA, the CDR3 is TGTGCCAGCAGTGATGCTAGATCAAACACTGAAGCTTTCTTT. Full variable domain (remainder filled in from reference TRBV2 and TRBJ1-1): EPEVTQTPSHQVTQMGQEVILRCVPISNHLYFYWYRQILGQKVEFLVSFYNNEISEKSEIFDDQFSVERPDGSNFTLKIRSTKLEDSAMYFCASSDARSNTEAFFGQGTRLTVV.

The CDR3 DNA reads TGTGCCAGTAGTCCCGTACTCAACTACGAGCAGTACTTC. Translation gives CASSPVLNYEQYF. This chain connects TRBV19 to TRBJ2-7; no clear D gene. V lost 5 bases, J lost 3 bases, and 11 bases lay in between. Germline assignment: CDR1 LNHDA and CDR2 SQIVND (reference sequence). CDR3 length equals 13 residues. Full variable domain (rest looked up from reference TRBV19 and TRBJ2-7): DGGITQSPKYLFRKEGQNVTLSCEQNLNHDAMYWYRQDPGQGLRLIYYSQIVNDFQKGDIAEGYSVSREKKESFPLTVTSAQKNPTAFYLCASSPVLNYEQYFGPGTRLTVT.

The gene calls are TRBV6-6 and TRBJ1-5, with TRBD1 as a possible D gene (5 bases). Germline CDR1 reads MNHNY; CDR2 reads SVGAGI (reference sequence). CDR3 length: 15 amino acids. Trimming pared 7 bases from V and 1 base from J, leaving 14 bases between. The CDR3 reads CASKDSGQSNQPQHF. In DNA, the CDR3 is TGTGCCAGCAAAGACAGTGGGCAAAGCAATCAGCCCCAGCATTTT.

The chain uses TRBV2 and TRBJ1-1, with D hard to call. The CDR3 has 13 amino acids. Deletions cut 5 bases from V and 1 base from J, with 8 bases between. Germline lookup yields CDR1 SNHLY and CDR2 FYNNEI. The CDR3 spells CASSPRSNTEAFF. The CDR3 DNA follows: TGTGCCAGCAGTCCCCGGTCGAACACTGAAGCTTTCTTT.

V and J are TRBV9 and TRBJ2-5, with D perhaps TRBD2 (6 bases). This CDR3 has 15 amino acids. Trimming took off 3 bases at V and 4 bases at J, with 16 bases between the two ends. The germline V gene has CDR1 SGDLS and CDR2 YYNGEE. As DNA, the CDR3 is TGTGCCAGCAGCGCCATCCAAGGGACTTCAGAGACCCAGTACTTC. Translated, it gives CASSAIQGTSETQYF.

V gene TRBV18 combines with J gene TRBJ2-3; D remains unclear. The CDR3 totals 17 residues. CDR1 and CDR2 from the germline V gene are KGHSH and LQKENI. Trimming cost V 0 bases and J 5 bases, with 18 bases left between them. CDR3 nucleotides: TGTGCCAGCTCACCACCGGGTCTGGCCAGCCGCGGAGATACGCAGTATTTT. As protein: CASSPPGLASRGDTQYF.

V usage is TRBV15 and J usage is TRBJ1-5; no clear D. Germline V gene lookup returns CDR1 LNHNV and CDR2 YYDKDF (reference sequence). Trimming left V 0 bases short and J 7 bases short, with 7 bases between. The CDR3 runs 13 residues. In nucleotides, the CDR3 is TGTGCCACCAGCAGAGAAATAGGACAGCCCCAGCATTTT. Its translation is CATSREIGQPQHF.

The chain has TRBV5-1 and TRBJ2-3; 8 nucleotides agree with TRBD2. V gave up 5 bases and J gave up 3 bases; unmatched junction bases: 8. The CDR3 runs 15 residues. The germline V gene encodes CDR1 SGHRS and CDR2 YFSETQ. The CDR3 DNA sequence: TGCGCCAGCAGACCGACCGTAGCGGGGACAGATACGCAGTATTTT. It translates to CASRPTVAGTDTQYF.

The chain carries TRBV6-5 and TRBJ2-7, with 10 bases that match TRBD2. After removal of 6 bases from V and 2 bases from J, the junction contained 4 bases not matched to a gene. The germline V gene has CDR1 MNHEY and CDR2 SVGAGI. This CDR3 has 14 amino acids. CDR3 in DNA: TGTGCCAGCAGGTTTACTAGCGGGACCTACGAGCAGTACTTC. Its translation: CASRFTSGTYEQYF.

This chain uses TRBV4-1 with TRBJ2-3; 7 positions match TRBD2. CDR3 length equals 16 residues. Germline loops: CDR1 MGHRA, CDR2 YSYEKL. V lost 0 bases, J lost 6 bases, and 9 bases stayed unmatched. The CDR3 region is CASSQDRAGVWDTQYF. The CDR3 nucleotides are TGCGCCAGCAGCCAAGATCGCGCGGGAGTTTGGGATACGCAGTATTTT.

The sample holds one count of this clone. The V gene is TRBV25-1, the J gene TRBJ2-3; D not resolved. Germline V gives CDR1 MGHDK, CDR2 SYGVNS. The CDR3 is made up of 13 amino acids. V gave up 1 base and J gave up 3 bases, with 5 bases separating them. CDR3 residues: CASSELGTDTQYF. The CDR3 region has the DNA TGTGCCAGCAGTGAATTGGGAACAGATACGCAGTATTTT.

V gene TRBV7-2 combines with J gene TRBJ2-7; 13 positions match TRBD2. Germline V gene sequence: CDR1 SGHTA, CDR2 FQGNSA. Germline trimming cut 0 bases from V and 3 bases from J; bases unmatched to any gene: 8. The CDR3 loop spans 18 amino acids. DNA for the CDR3: TGTGCCAGCAGCTTAGCGTTACTAGCGGGAGGGCCTCGCTACGAGCAGTACTTC. Translating gives CASSLALLAGGPRYEQYF.

The chain employs TRBV7-9 and TRBJ2-5; 8 nucleotides agree with TRBD2. The CDR3 has 14 residues. After removal of 4 bases from V and 5 bases from J, the junction contained 6 bases not matched to a gene. Looked up from germline, CDR1 is SEHNR and CDR2 is FQNEAQ (reference sequence). The CDR3 DNA sequence: TGTGCCAGCAGCTCCTTAGCGGGACTGGAGACCCAGTACTTC. Its translation is CASSSLAGLETQYF.

The chain links TRBV7-2 to TRBJ2-3; D gene unclear. CDR3 length: 14 residues. V was clipped by 2 bases and J by 0 bases, with 6 bases between them. CDR1 SGHTA and CDR2 FQGNSA come from the germline V gene. CDR3 DNA: TGTGCCAGCAGCTTAATGGACAGCACAGATACGCAGTATTTT. It is translated as CASSLMDSTDTQYF.

This chain uses TRBV29-1 with TRBJ2-7, with D uncertain. CDR1 SQVTM and CDR2 ANQGSEA come from the germline V gene. V was clipped by 5 bases and J by 0 bases, with 11 bases between them. The CDR3 extends over 13 amino acids. For the CDR3, the DNA is TGCAGCGTTTTGGCGGTCTACTCCTACGAGCAGTACTTC. It specifies CSVLAVYSYEQYF.

The chain carries TRBV11-2 and TRBJ2-7; perhaps TRBD1 as D (6 bases). The germline V and J ends were trimmed by 5 bases and 2 bases, with 13 bases remaining between them. The CDR3 totals 14 residues. The germline gives CDR1 SGHAT, CDR2 FQNNGV. The CDR3 nucleotides are TGTGCCAGCAGCGGGTACAGGGTCCCCTACGAGCAGTACTTC. This sequence encodes CASSGYRVPYEQYF.

The chain links TRBV19 to TRBJ2-5; TRBD1 matches at 8 bases. CDR1 and CDR2 (germline): LNHDA, SQIVND (reference sequence). This CDR3 contains 13 residues. V shed 6 bases and J 2 bases; nucleotides not matched to a gene: 2. The CDR3 DNA is TGTGCCAGTAGGGGACAGGCTCAAGAGACCCAGTACTTC. It codes for CASRGQAQETQYF.

This rearrangement joins TRBV30 to TRBJ2-1; 8 nucleotides match TRBD2. The CDR3 consists of 16 residues. V shed 3 bases, J shed 0 bases, and the junction held 7 bases outside the gene matches. From germline, CDR1 is GTSNPN and CDR2 SVGIG (reference sequence). For the CDR3, the DNA is TGTGCCTGGAGCTACACTAGCGGCAGCTCCTACAATGAGCAGTTCTTC. Protein product: CAWSYTSGSSYNEQFF.

The CDR3 here is CASSLGLGGAYEQYF. The CDR3, as DNA: TGTGCCAGCAGCTTAGGATTGGGCGGGGCGTACGAGCAGTACTTC. The chain recombines TRBV7-2 with TRBJ2-5; tentatively, D is TRBD2 (6 bases). The DNA end is more similar to TRBJ2-7, so the J call may be wrong. CDR1 and CDR2 from the germline V gene are SGHTA and FQGNSA. The CDR3 length is 15 residues.

The chain combines TRBV9 with TRBJ2-7; D remains ambiguous. CDR1 is SGDLS, CDR2 YYNGEE, per germline. The CDR3 extends over 14 amino acids. Trimming removed 4 bases from V and 0 bases from J, with 11 bases in between. This chain's CDR3 is CASSFRPNSYEQYF. The CDR3 DNA sequence: TGTGCCAGCAGCTTTCGACCGAACTCCTACGAGCAGTACTTC.

V and J are TRBV5-1 and TRBJ2-3; TRBD2 is a possible D gene (6 bases). The V gene's germline CDR1 is SGHRS and CDR2 YFSETQ. The V end was cut by 3 bases, the J end by 5 bases, with 16 bases between. The CDR3 runs 15 residues. CDR3 in amino acids: CASSWAGSGQDTQYF. CDR3 nucleotide sequence: TGCGCCAGCAGCTGGGCGGGTAGCGGACAAGATACGCAGTATTTT.

The chain employs TRBV6-1 and TRBJ2-7, with 10 nucleotides matching TRBD1. This CDR3 spans 14 amino acids. The germline CDR1 and CDR2 sequences are MNHNS and SASEGT. Trimming at V came to 7 bases and at J to 4 bases, leaving 7 bases not matched to a gene. CDR3 sequence reads: CASIWGQGTYEQYF. The DNA for the CDR3 is TGTGCCAGCATTTGGGGACAGGGGACTTACGAGCAGTACTTC.

The CDR3 spells CASSPQGNTEAFF. The CDR3 bases are TGTGCCAGCAGCCCACAAGGGAACACTGAAGCTTTCTTT. This chain connects TRBV7-3 to TRBJ1-1; D gene ambiguous. V shed 5 bases and J shed 1 base, with 8 bases lying between them. The CDR3 is 13 amino acids. Germline loops: CDR1 SGHTA, CDR2 FQGTGA.

The chain joins TRBV5-5 to TRBJ1-5; D is unresolved. This CDR3 has 14 residues. Looked up from germline, CDR1 is SGHKS and CDR2 is YYEKEE (reference sequence). V dropped 7 bases and J dropped 1 base, with 12 bases sitting between them. Here the CDR3 DNA reads TGTGCCAGCGGCCGGGATATAAGCAATCAGCCCCAGCATTTT. It encodes CASGRDISNQPQHF.

The chain combines TRBV4-3 with TRBJ2-3; D gene ambiguous. Trimming cost V 1 base and J 3 bases, with 5 bases left between them. The CDR3 spans 13 residues. Germline V gene data show CDR1 as LGHNA and CDR2 as YSLEER. CDR3 sequence reads: CASSQVLTDTQYF. The DNA for the CDR3 is TGCGCCAGCAGCCAAGTATTGACAGATACGCAGTATTTT.

The chain recombines TRBV5-1 with TRBJ2-5, with D perhaps matching TRBD1 or TRBD2 (5 bases each). Trimming cost V 3 bases and J 2 bases, with 17 bases left between them. Germline CDR1 and CDR2: SGHRS and YFSETQ. The CDR3 is 16 amino acids. CDR3 nucleotide sequence: TGCGCCAGCAGCTCCCGGGGCTCAATCACTCAAGAGACCCAGTACTTC. Encoded protein: CASSSRGSITQETQYF.

The V and J genes are TRBV11-3 and TRBJ1-1, with 7 bases that match TRBD1. The CDR3 runs to 13 residues. Germline CDR1 and CDR2: SGHNT and YENEEA. V lost 4 bases, J lost 3 bases, and 2 bases stayed unmatched. The CDR3: CASSSQGDTEAFF. DNA of the CDR3: TGTGCCAGCAGCTCTCAGGGGGACACTGAAGCTTTCTTT.

This clone was counted between two and nine times. The genes are TRBV19 and TRBJ1-1; TRBD1 agrees at 8 bases. Trimming removed 4 bases from V and 5 bases from J; junction bases left unmatched: 6. The CDR3 is 14 amino acids. Germline assignment: CDR1 LNHDA and CDR2 SQIVND (reference sequence). The CDR3 DNA sequence: TGTGCCAGTAGTAGGGGACAGGCCGAAACTGAAGCTTTCTTT. It codes for CASSRGQAETEAFF.